Listed below are T cell receptor beta chains from one sample, sequenced in a study of T-cell memory formation after mild COVID-19. In TCRdb, the 5' RACE reads were re-called with MiXCR into one record per CDR3 protein. Of about 150,000 distinct CDR3 sequences in the sample, around 13% were seen once. Sequencing was performed on PBMCs or a T cell subset sorted from them (not recorded which). The source of these receptors is an adult woman who had mild COVID-19 (a few samples of this study predate the infection). Cell type and time point are not known. Each CDR3 is given without its conserved first and last residue. Fields, in order: V gene, clone size, J gene, CDR3 protein. The size entry is marked missing in some rows and otherwise reads once, few, many or a size class.

TRBV25-1	.	TRBJ2-7	ASSGDRGFPYEQY
TRBV7-9	few	TRBJ1-5	ASSLVGGRGLDQPQH
TRBV3-1	few	TRBJ2-7	ASSLIMAGDEQY
TRBV20-1	many	TRBJ2-7	SATTGAYEQY
TRBV3-1	.	TRBJ1-1	ARGRDRLDTEAF
TRBV4-1	few	TRBJ2-1	ASSQDPSVTSGRGYEQF
TRBV7-2	.	TRBJ2-1	ASNLEINEQF
TRBV5-6	medium-sized	TRBJ2-1	ASSSDGSYNEQF
TRBV4-1	many	TRBJ2-2	ASSHTGNTGELF
TRBV30	.	TRBJ2-4	AWSVPRDLNIQY
TRBV7-9	few	TRBJ2-3	ASSPSSGINTQY
TRBV9	once	TRBJ1-2	ASSVDTGEGYT
TRBV12-3/TRBV12-4	few	TRBJ2-5	ASSPGTQKKEVETQY
TRBV4-1	few	TRBJ2-5	ASSQATGTQY
TRBV3-1	.	TRBJ1-1	ASSQISDSEAF
TRBV14	.	TRBJ2-7	ASSHPDIHYEQY
TRBV12-3/TRBV12-4	.	TRBJ2-5	ASSFRDLPRETQY